These 6 T cell receptor beta chains came from one sample sequenced in a study of blood T cell repertoires in COVID-19. This table comes from immunoSEQ multiplex PCR, and its TCRdb copy is limited to in-frame clones, with some not included. The repertoire consists of 150,000 to 170,000 clones, with 76% occurring once and the leading ten covering 3.7%. What was sequenced was peripheral blood. The source is a woman aged 80 or over with acute or convalescent COVID-19.

The rearrangement joins TRBV30 to TRBJ1-1; a possible D gene is TRBD1 (5 bases). The germline gives CDR1 GTSNPN, CDR2 SVGIG (reference sequence). V shed 4 bases and J shed 7 bases, with 16 bases lying between them. The CDR3 covers 13 residues. CDR3 nucleotides: TGTGCCTGGAATCTCGCGCGGGACGTTGAAGCTTTCTTT. This codes for CAWNLARDVEAFF.

The rearrangement links TRBV19 to TRBJ2-2, with 9 bases lining up with TRBD2. V trimming: 3 bases; J trimming: 3 bases; junction bases outside the gene matches: 2. Germline lookup yields CDR1 LNHDA and CDR2 SQIVND (reference sequence). The CDR3 covers 15 residues. For the CDR3, the DNA is TGTGCCAGTAGTATTAGCGGGGGACACACCGGGGAGCTGTTTTTT. Amino acid sequence: CASSISGGHTGELFF.

The chain uses TRBV27 and TRBJ1-4; 7 bases are a match to TRBD1. Germline V gene sequence: CDR1 MNHEY, CDR2 SMNVEV (reference sequence). This CDR3 is built from 15 residues. The ends lost 7 bases at V and 5 bases at J; junction bases unmatched: 10. The CDR3 sequence is CASNKGGKGNEKLFF. The DNA of the CDR3 is TGTGCCAGCAATAAAGGGGGCAAGGGGAATGAAAAACTGTTTTTT.

The chain is built from TRBV10-3 and TRBJ1-1; D unresolved. The CDR3 runs 13 residues. V lost 10 bases, J lost 1 base, and 13 bases lay in between. Germline CDR1 reads ENHRY; CDR2 reads SYGVKD. DNA for the CDR3: TGTGCCACCGCGTATAGAGGGAACACTGAAGCTTTCTTT. This encodes CATAYRGNTEAFF.

This chain links TRBV11-2 with TRBJ2-7; tentatively, D is TRBD1 (6 bases). CDR3 length: 11 amino acids. The V gene's germline CDR1 is SGHAT and CDR2 FQNNGV. Trimming took off 8 bases at V and 2 bases at J, with 7 bases between the two ends. CDR3 residues: CASEGAYEQYF. Written as DNA, the CDR3 is TGTGCCAGCGAGGGGGCCTACGAGCAGTACTTC.

This clone was seen a handful of times. The chain joins TRBV7-7 to TRBJ1-1; D is perhaps TRBD1 (5 bases). V lost 5 bases, J lost 2 bases, and 15 bases lay in between. CDR3 length: 15 residues. The germline gives CDR1 SSHAT, CDR2 FNYEAQ (reference sequence). The CDR3 sequence is CASSPFAGGNTEAFF. The DNA for the CDR3 is TGTGCCAGCAGCCCCTTCGCGGGGGGAAACACTGAAGCTTTCTTT. The full variable domain, with the rest looked up from reference TRBV7-7 and TRBJ1-1, is GAGVSQSPRYKVTKRGQDVTLRCDPISSHATLYWYQQALGQGPEFLTYFNYEAQPDKSGLPSDRFSAERPEGSISTLTIQRTEQRDSAMYRCASSPFAGGNTEAFFGQGTRLTVV.